The subject of this entry is one T cell receptor (beta chain). The entry originates in a study of identical twins. TCRdb re-analysed the 5' RACE reads in MiXCR, keeping a single row per CDR3 protein. The sample contains 550,000 to 700,000 distinct CDR3 sequences, 21% of which appear only once. Germline V CDR1 and CDR2: SGDLS, YYNGEE. This CDR3 comprises 15 residues. V was clipped by 4 bases and J by 4 bases; unmatched bases: 2. The same data also contributed to another study, on T cells expressing NK-cell markers.

V and J are TRBV9 and TRBJ2-1; 13 nucleotides line up with TRBD2. Specimen: PBMCs. This TCR came from a woman younger than 30 in good health. Written as DNA, the CDR3 is TGTGCCAGCAGCACACTAGCGGGAGGGTACAATGAGCAGTTCTTC. This translates into CASSTLAGGYNEQFF.